The source of this T cell receptor (beta chain) is a study of regulatory T cells in long-lasting Graves disease. Study findings and constraints: Patients with persistent disease showed a bias toward TRBV28, TRBJ1-2 and TRBJ2-5. TCR diversity was lower in persistent Graves' patients than in newly diagnosed ones. Persistent patients shared more public clonotypes (approximately 2,500) than new patients (approximately 970).

This clonotype came up a few times. The antigen remains undetermined. This CDR3 comprises 15 residues. V was pared by 3 bases and J by 7 bases, with 13 bases between. The germline gives CDR1 LNHNV, CDR2 YYDKDF (reference sequence). The time point: persistent/refractory GD, antithyroid drugs over 5 years with positive TRAb. The TCR library used RNA extracted from PBMCs. The EDTA tubes were filled with nine milliliters of drawn peripheral blood. CDR3-region Arm-PCR and iRepertoire HTBI primers produced the TCR beta libraries. Using its own MiXCR run on the multiplex PCR reads, TCRdb lists one record per CDR3 protein. The sample has 450,000 or so distinct CDR3 sequences, under 25% seen once.

The specimen was peripheral blood mononuclear cells (PBMCs), collected when the disease was refractory, from a patient treated with antithyroid drugs. The clonotype originates from a female donor with Graves disease. This rearrangement joins TRBV15 to TRBJ1-6; D ambiguous. In DNA form, the CDR3 reads TGTGCCACCAGCAGTTTAAAGGGAGGAAATTCACCCCTCCACTTT. Translation gives CATSSLKGGNSPLHF. The variable domain in full, completed from reference TRBV15 and TRBJ1-6, reads DAMVIQNPRYQVTQFGKPVTLSCSQTLNHNVMYWYQQKSSQAPKLLFHYYDKDFNNEADTPDNFQSRRPNTSFCFLDIRSPGLGDTAMYLCATSSLKGGNSPLHFGNGTRLTVT.